The 26 T cell receptor beta chains below come from one sample, sequenced in a study of post-analysis software for immune sequencing data. Study-wide points: Five TRBV segments appeared more often in patients than in controls, and TRBV5-6, TRBV5-1 and TRBV20-1 were among these.

These receptors lack a known antigen. Unique molecular identifiers tagged the TCR beta cDNA libraries. TCRdb reprocessed the PCR reads via MiXCR and lists one record per CDR3 protein. The data show about half a million distinct CDR3 sequences, around 40% seen once. Sample: blood. The receptors originated from a girl under 18 with multiple sclerosis.

This clonotype has a single count. The chain uses TRBV6-5 and TRBJ1-3; D gene unclear. This CDR3 is built from 15 residues. The V end was cut by 5 bases, the J end by 0 bases, with 11 bases between. Germline lookup yields CDR1 MNHEY and CDR2 SVGAGI. The CDR3 bases are TGTGCCAGCAGTAAGACACCGAGCTCTGGAAACACCATATATTTT. Translation: CASSKTPSSGNTIYF.

V and J are TRBV4-1 and TRBJ2-7, with 7 positions matching TRBD2. This CDR3 is built from 16 residues. With 0 bases clipped from V and 7 bases from J, the junction kept 12 bases outside the gene matches. Germline-derived CDR1 and CDR2 are MGHRA and YSYEKL. CDR3 nucleotides: TGCGCCAGCAGCCAAGAAGCGGGAATAGCCTACAATGAGCAGTACTTC. It specifies CASSQEAGIAYNEQYF.

The rearrangement joins TRBV5-1 to TRBJ2-7; TRBD1 is a possible D gene (5 bases). In germline, CDR1 is SGHRS, CDR2 YFSETQ. The CDR3 contains 14 residues. V shed 4 bases and J shed 7 bases, with 18 bases lying between them. CDR3 sequence (DNA): TGCGCCAGCAGCCTCAGGGCGAACGACGGAGAGCAGTACTTC. Its protein is CASSLRANDGEQYF. Complete variable domain (other parts from reference TRBV5-1 and TRBJ2-7): KAGVTQTPRYLIKTRGQQVTLSCSPISGHRSVSWYQQTPGQGLQFLFEYFSETQRNKGNFPGRFSGRQFSNSRSEMNVSTLELGDSALYLCASSLRANDGEQYFGPGTRLTVT.

The rearrangement joins TRBV28 to TRBJ1-2; the D gene is possibly TRBD1 (5 bases). Germline V lookup: CDR1 MDHEN, CDR2 SYDVKM. V lost 3 bases to trimming and J lost 4 bases, with 12 bases between them. The CDR3 totals 14 residues. The CDR3 sequence: CASSFRGAGYGYTF. DNA for the CDR3: TGTGCCAGCAGTTTCCGGGGCGCCGGCTATGGCTACACCTTC.

This clonotype occurred many times. This chain joins TRBV29-1 and TRBJ2-5; D possibly corresponds to TRBD1 (6 bases). V was clipped by 4 bases and J by 0 bases, with 6 bases between them. Germline loops: CDR1 SQVTM, CDR2 ANQGSEA. This CDR3 comprises 12 residues. The CDR3 nucleotides are TGCAGCGTTGGACAGGACCAAGAGACCCAGTACTTC. Its protein is CSVGQDQETQYF.

J is TRBJ2-3 and V is TRBV28; TRBD2 matches 10 bases. V shed 5 bases, J shed 5 bases, and the junction held 10 bases outside the gene matches. Per the germline V gene, CDR1 is MDHEN and CDR2 is SYDVKM. The CDR3 consists of 16 residues. CDR3 sequence reads: CASSPPWSGRVDTQYF. The CDR3 DNA reads as TGTGCCAGCAGTCCCCCGTGGAGCGGGAGGGTAGATACGCAGTATTTT.

V usage is TRBV7-9 and J usage is TRBJ2-1; TRBD1 is a possible D gene (6 bases). Germline V lookup: CDR1 SEHNR, CDR2 FQNEAQ (reference sequence). The CDR3 contains 11 residues. Trimming cost V 3 bases and J 9 bases, with 6 bases left between them. The CDR3 spells CASSLDSEQFF. Here the CDR3 DNA reads TGTGCCAGCAGCTTGGACAGTGAGCAGTTCTTC.

This clonotype was seen only a few times. The chain combines TRBV5-1 with TRBJ2-5, with D uncertain. Germline lookup yields CDR1 SGHRS and CDR2 YFSETQ. Trimming took off 5 bases at V and 11 bases at J, with 16 bases between the two ends. The CDR3 totals 12 residues. CDR3 DNA: TGCGCCAGCAGGAGTAGCACCTATGAGCAGTACTTC. As protein: CASRSSTYEQYF.

The chain employs TRBV7-9 and TRBJ1-4, with TRBD1 as a possible D gene (6 bases). The V gene's germline CDR1 is SEHNR and CDR2 FQNEAQ (reference sequence). Trimming took off 3 bases at V and 3 bases at J, with 11 bases between the two ends. The CDR3 totals 15 residues. CDR3 amino acids: CASSLYRVANEKLFF. CDR3 nucleotide sequence: TGTGCCAGCAGCTTGTACAGGGTAGCTAATGAAAAACTGTTTTTT.

V usage is TRBV24-1 and J usage is TRBJ2-5, with 8 nucleotides matching TRBD1. The germline V gene encodes CDR1 KGHDR and CDR2 SFDVKD. The CDR3 is 15 amino acids. Trimming took 7 bases from V and 3 from J; bases not matched to a gene: 9. The CDR3: CATRDGTGGEETQYF. The CDR3 DNA reads TGTGCCACCAGGGACGGGACAGGAGGCGAAGAGACCCAGTACTTC.

V is TRBV5-1 and J is TRBJ2-7, with TRBD2 as a possible D gene (6 bases). The CDR3 runs 14 residues. Per the germline V gene, CDR1 is SGHRS and CDR2 is YFSETQ. The ends were cut back, 1 base at V and 3 bases at J, with 11 bases in the middle. The CDR3 protein is CASSLLGRGYEQYF. CDR3 coding DNA: TGCGCCAGCAGCTTGCTCGGGAGAGGCTACGAGCAGTACTTC.

This chain joins TRBV2 and TRBJ2-5, with TRBD2 identical over 10 bases. The germline V gene encodes CDR1 SNHLY and CDR2 FYNNEI. The CDR3 has 15 residues. J was trimmed by 11 bases and V by 4 bases; bases with no gene match: 13. This CDR3 is CASSAPALAGVKQYF. CDR3 coding DNA: TGTGCCAGCAGTGCTCCGGCCCTAGCGGGAGTCAAGCAGTACTTC.

V is TRBV5-1 and J is TRBJ2-2, with D unresolved. Germline-derived CDR1 and CDR2 are SGHRS and YFSETQ. V was trimmed by 0 bases and J by 2 bases, leaving 5 bases between them. The CDR3 is made up of 14 amino acids. CDR3 amino acids: CASSLVFNTGELFF. CDR3 nucleotides: TGCGCCAGCAGCTTGGTATTCAACACCGGGGAGCTGTTTTTT.

On this clonotype: Here the CDR3 omits its conserved ending phenylalanine or tryptophan, so a read error is the likely source. The chain employs TRBV20-1 and TRBJ2-1; perhaps TRBD2 as D (6 bases). This CDR3 is built from 14 residues. Germline CDR1 reads DFQATT; CDR2 reads SNEGSKA (reference sequence). The ends were cut back, 3 bases at V and 9 bases at J, with 18 bases in the middle. CDR3 sequence (DNA): TGCAGTGCTAGGGGCGGGGACTTGTATGGTGAGCAGTTCGTC. Translating gives CSARGGDLYGEQFV.

The chain is built from TRBV2 and TRBJ1-4, with D unclear. Germline loops: CDR1 SNHLY, CDR2 FYNNEI. This CDR3 has 13 residues. Trimming shortened V by 10 bases and J by 2 bases, and 11 bases separated the two germline ends. The CDR3 DNA follows: TGTGCCACCCCGGGAGGGACTAATGAAAAACTGTTTTTT. Amino acids: CATPGGTNEKLFF. Based on the CDR3 plus reference TRBV2 and TRBJ1-4, the full variable domain is EPEVTQTPSHQVTQMGQEVILRCVPISNHLYFYWYRQILGQKVEFLVSFYNNEISEKSEIFDDQFSVERPDGSNFTLKIRSTKLEDSAMYFCATPGGTNEKLFFGSGTQLSVL.

This chain connects TRBV27 to TRBJ1-1; tentative D call: TRBD1 (6 bases). The CDR3 runs to 13 residues. Per the germline V gene, CDR1 is MNHEY and CDR2 is SMNVEV (reference sequence). V was trimmed by 4 bases and J by 9 bases, leaving 15 bases between them. The CDR3 bases are TGTGCCAGCAGTTCTCACCTACAGGGCCAAGCTTTCTTT. Translated: CASSSHLQGQAFF.

The V gene is TRBV9, the J gene TRBJ2-7; D might be TRBD1 (6 bases). The CDR3 extends over 14 amino acids. Trimming shortened V by 3 bases and J by 2 bases, and 12 bases separated the two germline ends. In germline, CDR1 is SGDLS, CDR2 YYNGEE. The CDR3 DNA reads TGTGCCAGCAGCGCCGGACAGATCCCCTACGAGCAGTACTTC. Translated, it gives CASSAGQIPYEQYF.

The chain couples TRBV4-1 to TRBJ2-3; 12 nucleotides line up with TRBD2. This CDR3 region has 19 residues. With 2 bases clipped from V and 4 bases from J, the junction kept 13 bases outside the gene matches. From germline, CDR1 is MGHRA and CDR2 YSYEKL. The CDR3 region is CASSQTLPRTSGNPDTQYF. The CDR3 DNA reads TGCGCCAGCAGCCAAACCTTACCTCGGACTAGCGGGAATCCAGATACGCAGTATTTT.

The DNA of the CDR3 is TGTGCCATCAGTGAACCGACTCCGGGGGCCAAAAACATTCAGTACTTC. Amino acid sequence: CAISEPTPGAKNIQYF. The V gene is TRBV10-3, the J gene TRBJ2-4; maybe TRBD2 (5 bases). This CDR3 has 16 amino acids. V lost 3 bases to trimming and J lost 1 base, with 13 bases between them. Per germline, CDR1 ENHRY and CDR2 SYGVKD.

This clonotype was detected only a few times. The chain recombines TRBV12-3 or TRBV12-4 with TRBJ1-2; D might be TRBD1 (5 bases). V lost 5 bases to trimming and J lost 5 bases, with 12 bases between them. CDR3 length equals 13 residues. CDR3 sequence reads: CASSRDRGYGYTF. DNA for the CDR3: TGTGCCAGCAGTCGGGACCGTGGTTATGGCTACACCTTC.

The table lists this clonotype with a few counts. The chain recombines TRBV20-1 with TRBJ2-7; perhaps TRBD1 as D (6 bases). The length of the CDR3 is 14 residues. V was trimmed by 4 bases and J by 1 base, leaving 14 bases between them. Germline CDR1 and CDR2: DFQATT and SNEGSKA (reference sequence). CDR3 DNA sequence: TGCAGTGCTACCCATGACAGGAGTTCCTACGAGCAGTACTTC. Encoded protein: CSATHDRSSYEQYF.

This clonotype was seen only a few times. This chain connects TRBV12-3 or TRBV12-4 to TRBJ2-3; no clear D. There are 14 residues in the CDR3. Between the trimmed V and J ends, which lost 5 bases and 2 bases, there was a span of 11 bases. The CDR3 DNA is TGTGCCAGCAGTCCGGGCACCATCACAGATACGCAGTATTTT. As protein: CASSPGTITDTQYF.

The chain combines TRBV4-1 with TRBJ2-5; TRBD1 agrees at 9 bases. Unmatched junction bases numbered 11, after V lost 4 bases and J lost 11 bases. Per the germline V gene, CDR1 is MGHRA and CDR2 is YSYEKL. The CDR3 contains 14 residues. The CDR3 bases are TGCGCCAGCAGCCCAATGGGACAGGGAGAGGAGCAGTACTTC. It is translated as CASSPMGQGEEQYF.

This clonotype was counted a few times. The chain links TRBV4-3 to TRBJ2-7; D tentatively fits TRBD1 or TRBD2 (5 bases each). CDR3 length: 14 residues. V lost 1 base and J 2 bases, leaving 9 bases between the germline ends. Germline loops: CDR1 LGHNA, CDR2 YSLEER. The CDR3 sequence: CASSQAGPTYEQYF. DNA of the CDR3: TGCGCCAGCAGCCAAGCGGGACCGACCTACGAGCAGTACTTC.

This clonotype was detected a few times. CDR3 sequence: CASSLTGGQYEQYF. The DNA for the CDR3 is TGTGCCAGCAGTTTGACAGGGGGCCAGTACGAGCAGTACTTC. The V and J genes are TRBV12-3 or TRBV12-4 and TRBJ2-7; TRBD1 agrees at 10 bases. CDR3 length: 14 amino acids. The junction had 3 bases not matched to a gene; V was cut back by 3 bases and J by 4 bases.

The CDR3 loop is CASSLGPGQGTDTQYF. CDR3 nucleotide sequence: TGCGCCAGCAGCCTTGGACCGGGACAGGGGACAGATACGCAGTATTTT. This chain connects TRBV5-1 to TRBJ2-3, with TRBD1 identical over 10 bases. Trimming took 4 bases from V and 3 from J; bases not matched to a gene: 8. The CDR3 has 16 residues. Germline assignment: CDR1 SGHRS and CDR2 YFSETQ.